This T cell receptor beta chain was documented in a study of CD8+ T cells in alopecia areata. In regard to this clone: Its antigen is still unknown.

RNA, once extracted, was reverse transcribed into cDNA for use as the sequencing template. The repertoire was sequenced with immunoSEQ multiplex PCR; TCRdb's copy has only in-frame clones and lacks some. The sample consists of approximately 180,000 clones, about three fifths of them appearing once. Treatment described: oral pan-JAK inhibitor, 5-10 mg twice daily. Whole-study findings and limits: Scalp samples also contribute reads from the resident alphabeta T cells found in normal skin.

The CDR3 consists of 14 residues. Germline-derived CDR1 and CDR2 are SGHDT and YYEEEE. Trimming cost V 0 bases and J 8 bases, with 11 bases left between them. Here the sequenced sample was CD4+ T cells sorted from blood, taken at week 24, from a patient treated with tofacitinib. This receptor was obtained from a human donor with alopecia areata. The chain is built from TRBV5-6 and TRBJ1-4; D is unclear. CDR3 in DNA: TGTGCCAGCAGCTTGGTAGGGTTGGGCGAAAAACTGTTTTTT. Amino acids: CASSLVGLGEKLFF.